Listed below are T cell receptor beta chains from one sample, sequenced in a study of blood T cell repertoires in COVID-19. Profiling relied on immunoSEQ multiplex PCR, and the TCRdb table lists in-frame clones only, not all of them. The profile shows 320,000 or so clones, around nine tenths of them singletons. Sequenced material: PBMCs or T cells enriched from blood (not recorded which). These receptors all come from a man in his 60s who had recovered from COVID-19. Both conserved end residues are part of each CDR3. The D gene is left open where the match is weak. A row's size may be missing; if present it is once, few, many or a size class.

>TRBV5-1|.|TRBJ2-3|.
TGCGCCAGCAGCTTGGGGCCGAGCACAGATACGCAGTATTTT
CASSLGPSTDTQYF
>TRBV5-1|.|TRBJ2-3|.
TGCGCCAGCAGCTTTCCGGGAAGCACAGATACGCAGTATTTT
CASSFPGSTDTQYF
>TRBV10-3|.|TRBJ2-1|TRBD2
TGTGCCATCAGATCACCGGTAGCGGGAGGAGGCGGGGAGCAGTTCTTC
CAIRSPVAGGGGEQFF
>TRBV3-1/TRBV3-2|.|TRBJ2-4|.
TGTGCCAGCAGCCAAGACCCCCTAGGAGAGACCATTCAGTACTTC
CASSQDPLGETIQYF
>TRBV4-2|.|TRBJ1-6|.
TGTGCCAGCAGCTTTAATTCCGGGATCAGTTCACCCCTCCACTTT
CASSFNSGISSPLHF
>TRBV15|.|TRBJ2-1|.
TGTGCCACCAGCAGTGGGGGGACAGTGGTTAGGGAGCAGTTCTTC
CATSSGGTVVREQFF
>TRBV7-2|.|TRBJ1-4|.
TGTGCCAGCAGCTTAGGGGGGCGCGGCTCTAATGAAAAACTGTTTTTT
CASSLGGRGSNEKLFF
>TRBV15|.|TRBJ2-7|.
TGTGCCACCAGCAGAGTTAATCTAGCCTACGAGCAGTACTTC
CATSRVNLAYEQYF
>TRBV27|.|TRBJ2-2|TRBD1
TGTGCCAGCAGTTGGGGTCAGGGGGCCGGGGAGCTGTTTTTT
CASSWGQGAGELFF
>TRBV24-1|.|TRBJ2-3|.
TGTGCCACCAGTGATTCGGCAGGGAGCCTAGCGTACACAGATACGCAGTATTTT
CATSDSAGSLAYTDTQYF
>TRBV6-5|.|TRBJ1-1|.
TGTGCCAGCAGTTACTCGTGGCAGGGGAACACTGAAGCTTTCTTT
CASSYSWQGNTEAFF
>TRBV19|.|TRBJ1-2|.
TGTGCCAGTAGCCCGGGATGGAACTATGGCTACACCTTC
CASSPGWNYGYTF
>TRBV3-1/TRBV3-2|.|TRBJ2-1|TRBD2
TGTGCCAGCAGCGCTCTAGCGGGAGAAGCTGAGCAGTTCTTC
CASSALAGEAEQFF
>TRBV29-1|.|TRBJ2-3|.
TGCAGCGTCGCGGAAGGAGATACGCAGTATTTT
CSVAEGDTQYF
>TRBV20-1|.|TRBJ2-7|.
TGCAGTGCTAGTTTGTTAGCGGCTTACGAGCAGTACTTC
CSASLLAAYEQYF
>TRBV28|.|TRBJ2-5|.
TGTGCCAGCAGTTCCCCTATTGAGACCCAGTACTTC
CASSSPIETQYF
>TRBV3-1/TRBV3-2|.|TRBJ2-6|.
TGTGCCAGCAGCCAAGGGGGAGCCGGGGCCAACGTCCTGACTTTC
CASSQGGAGANVLTF
>TRBV3-1/TRBV3-2|.|TRBJ1-1|TRBD1
TGTGCCAGCAGCCAACAGGGGACAGACACTGAAGCTTTCTTT
CASSQQGTDTEAFF
>TRBV5-1|few|TRBJ2-5|.
TGCGCCAGCAGCTTGTCACAGGGAGAAGAGACCCAGTACTTC
CASSLSQGEETQYF
>TRBV10-2|.|TRBJ2-1|.
TGCGCCAGCAGTGAGGTATTAGGCAGGACCTACAATGAGCAGTTCTTC
CASSEVLGRTYNEQFF
>TRBV27|few|TRBJ2-2|.
TGTGCCAGCAGCCTTGGACAATTTCCCGGGGAGCTGTTTTTT
CASSLGQFPGELFF
>TRBV6-4|.|TRBJ2-3|TRBD2
TGTGCCAGCAGTGACGGGGGGGTCACAGATACGCAGTATTTT
CASSDGGVTDTQYF
>TRBV5-8|.|TRBJ1-1|TRBD1
TGTGCCAGCAGCTTAGCCCGACAGGGCCACATGAACACTGAAGCTTTCTTT
CASSLARQGHMNTEAFF
>TRBV27|.|TRBJ2-7|.
TGTGCCAGCAGCTCAGGGCAAATAGGCTACGAGCAGTACTTC
CASSSGQIGYEQYF
>TRBV2|.|TRBJ1-2|.
TGTGCCAGCAGTGAGTGGCAGATAAACTATGGCTACACCTTC
CASSEWQINYGYTF
>TRBV3-1/TRBV3-2|.|TRBJ1-1|.
TGTGCCAGCAGCCGCGGACAGCCGAACACTGAAGCTTTCTTT
CASSRGQPNTEAFF
>TRBV3-1/TRBV3-2|.|TRBJ1-1|.
TGTGCCAGCAGCCAGGGGGCAATCGACACTGAAGCTTTCTTT
CASSQGAIDTEAFF
>TRBV27|once|TRBJ2-3|.
TGTGCCAGCGGTACTTTAGGCGGGAGCACAGATACGCAGTATTTT
CASGTLGGSTDTQYF
>TRBV6-6|.|TRBJ2-1|.
TGTGCCAGCAGCCCCAGCAGGAATGAGCAGTTCTTC
CASSPSRNEQFF
>TRBV19|.|TRBJ2-7|TRBD2
TGTGCCAGTAGTGAGACCCCTTCGGGGGGGCGAAAGCAGTACTTC
CASSETPSGGRKQYF
>TRBV28|.|TRBJ2-1|TRBD1
TGTGCCAGCATCTACAGGACAGGGGGCAATGAGCAGTTCTTC
CASIYRTGGNEQFF
>TRBV6-4|.|TRBJ2-1|.
TGTGCCAGCAGTTTAGCGACACGGGATGAGCAGTTCTTC
CASSLATRDEQFF
>TRBV28|.|TRBJ1-1|.
TGTGCCAGCAGTTTAAGGGGGTGGACTGAAGCTTTCTTT
CASSLRGWTEAFF
>TRBV5-4|.|TRBJ1-4|.
TGTGCCAGCAGCTTGTGGGGCGGGGCGACTAATGAAAAACTGTTTTTT
CASSLWGGATNEKLFF
>TRBV2|.|TRBJ1-1|TRBD1
TGTGCCAGCAGTGACAGGGGGACTGAAGCTTTCTTT
CASSDRGTEAFF
>TRBV19|.|TRBJ2-1|.
TGTGCCAGTAGTGGACAGAAAGCGCCTCCCTACAATGAGCAGTTCTTC
CASSGQKAPPYNEQFF
>TRBV28|.|TRBJ1-2|.
TGTGCCAGCAGTTCCCCCGGGGGTCCCTACTATGGCTACACCTTC
CASSSPGGPYYGYTF
>TRBV11-2|.|TRBJ2-3|.
TGTGCCAGCAGCTTTGATTTCGGGACTCCTACTACAGATACGCAGTATTTT
CASSFDFGTPTTDTQYF
>TRBV3-1/TRBV3-2|.|TRBJ2-7|TRBD1
TGTGCCAGCAGCCAGGGTACAGGGGTGTTCGAGCAGTACTTC
CASSQGTGVFEQYF
>TRBV5-8|.|TRBJ2-5|TRBD1
TGTGCCAGCAGAAACCGAGGGGGCAGTGAGACCCAGTACTTC
CASRNRGGSETQYF
>TRBV9|.|TRBJ2-1|.
TGTGCCAGCAGCGTAAGGGTTGGAGCGGCAACCAACAATGAGCAGTTCTTC
CASSVRVGAATNNEQFF
>TRBV29-1|.|TRBJ1-2|.
TGCAGCGTAGTAACAGGGAATGGCTACACCTTC
CSVVTGNGYTF
>TRBV6-2/TRBV6-3|once|TRBJ2-7|TRBD1
TGTGCCAGCAGCTGGGACAGGGCCTACGAGCAGTACTTC
CASSWDRAYEQYF
>TRBV4-3|.|TRBJ2-7|.
TGCGCCAGCAGCCAAGATTGGGGCAGGGCTGTCCACGAGCAGTACTTC
CASSQDWGRAVHEQYF
>TRBV11-1|.|TRBJ2-5|TRBD1
TGTGCCAGCAGCTCCACAAGAGGACAGGGGGAGACCCAGTACTTC
CASSSTRGQGETQYF
>TRBV7-9|.|TRBJ2-7|TRBD2
TGTGCCAGCAGCGTCACCCCCGGGACTAGCGCTTCCTACGAGCAGTACTTC
CASSVTPGTSASYEQYF
>TRBV27|.|TRBJ1-1|.
TGTGCCAGCAGTTCGGCACAGGACGGCACTGAAGCTTTCTTT
CASSSAQDGTEAFF
>TRBV28|.|TRBJ1-2|.
TGTGCCAGCACCCCTGTGGGGGCGCTCTATGGCTACACCTTC
CASTPVGALYGYTF
>TRBV5-1|.|TRBJ1-4|TRBD1
TGCGCCAGCAGTCTAGGGGGCGGCGGTGAAAAACTGTTTTTT
CASSLGGGGEKLFF
>TRBV12-3/TRBV12-4|.|TRBJ1-6|TRBD1
TGTGCCAGCAGTCGAGGGGGCATCACCCTCCACTTT
CASSRGGITLHF
>TRBV11-1|.|TRBJ2-5|.
TGTGCCAGCAGCTTAGCCCAGGTGGAAGAGACCCAGTACTTC
CASSLAQVEETQYF
>TRBV10-3|.|TRBJ1-4|TRBD1
TGTGCCATCAGTGCGACAGGGTCTAATGAAAAACTGTTTTTT
CAISATGSNEKLFF